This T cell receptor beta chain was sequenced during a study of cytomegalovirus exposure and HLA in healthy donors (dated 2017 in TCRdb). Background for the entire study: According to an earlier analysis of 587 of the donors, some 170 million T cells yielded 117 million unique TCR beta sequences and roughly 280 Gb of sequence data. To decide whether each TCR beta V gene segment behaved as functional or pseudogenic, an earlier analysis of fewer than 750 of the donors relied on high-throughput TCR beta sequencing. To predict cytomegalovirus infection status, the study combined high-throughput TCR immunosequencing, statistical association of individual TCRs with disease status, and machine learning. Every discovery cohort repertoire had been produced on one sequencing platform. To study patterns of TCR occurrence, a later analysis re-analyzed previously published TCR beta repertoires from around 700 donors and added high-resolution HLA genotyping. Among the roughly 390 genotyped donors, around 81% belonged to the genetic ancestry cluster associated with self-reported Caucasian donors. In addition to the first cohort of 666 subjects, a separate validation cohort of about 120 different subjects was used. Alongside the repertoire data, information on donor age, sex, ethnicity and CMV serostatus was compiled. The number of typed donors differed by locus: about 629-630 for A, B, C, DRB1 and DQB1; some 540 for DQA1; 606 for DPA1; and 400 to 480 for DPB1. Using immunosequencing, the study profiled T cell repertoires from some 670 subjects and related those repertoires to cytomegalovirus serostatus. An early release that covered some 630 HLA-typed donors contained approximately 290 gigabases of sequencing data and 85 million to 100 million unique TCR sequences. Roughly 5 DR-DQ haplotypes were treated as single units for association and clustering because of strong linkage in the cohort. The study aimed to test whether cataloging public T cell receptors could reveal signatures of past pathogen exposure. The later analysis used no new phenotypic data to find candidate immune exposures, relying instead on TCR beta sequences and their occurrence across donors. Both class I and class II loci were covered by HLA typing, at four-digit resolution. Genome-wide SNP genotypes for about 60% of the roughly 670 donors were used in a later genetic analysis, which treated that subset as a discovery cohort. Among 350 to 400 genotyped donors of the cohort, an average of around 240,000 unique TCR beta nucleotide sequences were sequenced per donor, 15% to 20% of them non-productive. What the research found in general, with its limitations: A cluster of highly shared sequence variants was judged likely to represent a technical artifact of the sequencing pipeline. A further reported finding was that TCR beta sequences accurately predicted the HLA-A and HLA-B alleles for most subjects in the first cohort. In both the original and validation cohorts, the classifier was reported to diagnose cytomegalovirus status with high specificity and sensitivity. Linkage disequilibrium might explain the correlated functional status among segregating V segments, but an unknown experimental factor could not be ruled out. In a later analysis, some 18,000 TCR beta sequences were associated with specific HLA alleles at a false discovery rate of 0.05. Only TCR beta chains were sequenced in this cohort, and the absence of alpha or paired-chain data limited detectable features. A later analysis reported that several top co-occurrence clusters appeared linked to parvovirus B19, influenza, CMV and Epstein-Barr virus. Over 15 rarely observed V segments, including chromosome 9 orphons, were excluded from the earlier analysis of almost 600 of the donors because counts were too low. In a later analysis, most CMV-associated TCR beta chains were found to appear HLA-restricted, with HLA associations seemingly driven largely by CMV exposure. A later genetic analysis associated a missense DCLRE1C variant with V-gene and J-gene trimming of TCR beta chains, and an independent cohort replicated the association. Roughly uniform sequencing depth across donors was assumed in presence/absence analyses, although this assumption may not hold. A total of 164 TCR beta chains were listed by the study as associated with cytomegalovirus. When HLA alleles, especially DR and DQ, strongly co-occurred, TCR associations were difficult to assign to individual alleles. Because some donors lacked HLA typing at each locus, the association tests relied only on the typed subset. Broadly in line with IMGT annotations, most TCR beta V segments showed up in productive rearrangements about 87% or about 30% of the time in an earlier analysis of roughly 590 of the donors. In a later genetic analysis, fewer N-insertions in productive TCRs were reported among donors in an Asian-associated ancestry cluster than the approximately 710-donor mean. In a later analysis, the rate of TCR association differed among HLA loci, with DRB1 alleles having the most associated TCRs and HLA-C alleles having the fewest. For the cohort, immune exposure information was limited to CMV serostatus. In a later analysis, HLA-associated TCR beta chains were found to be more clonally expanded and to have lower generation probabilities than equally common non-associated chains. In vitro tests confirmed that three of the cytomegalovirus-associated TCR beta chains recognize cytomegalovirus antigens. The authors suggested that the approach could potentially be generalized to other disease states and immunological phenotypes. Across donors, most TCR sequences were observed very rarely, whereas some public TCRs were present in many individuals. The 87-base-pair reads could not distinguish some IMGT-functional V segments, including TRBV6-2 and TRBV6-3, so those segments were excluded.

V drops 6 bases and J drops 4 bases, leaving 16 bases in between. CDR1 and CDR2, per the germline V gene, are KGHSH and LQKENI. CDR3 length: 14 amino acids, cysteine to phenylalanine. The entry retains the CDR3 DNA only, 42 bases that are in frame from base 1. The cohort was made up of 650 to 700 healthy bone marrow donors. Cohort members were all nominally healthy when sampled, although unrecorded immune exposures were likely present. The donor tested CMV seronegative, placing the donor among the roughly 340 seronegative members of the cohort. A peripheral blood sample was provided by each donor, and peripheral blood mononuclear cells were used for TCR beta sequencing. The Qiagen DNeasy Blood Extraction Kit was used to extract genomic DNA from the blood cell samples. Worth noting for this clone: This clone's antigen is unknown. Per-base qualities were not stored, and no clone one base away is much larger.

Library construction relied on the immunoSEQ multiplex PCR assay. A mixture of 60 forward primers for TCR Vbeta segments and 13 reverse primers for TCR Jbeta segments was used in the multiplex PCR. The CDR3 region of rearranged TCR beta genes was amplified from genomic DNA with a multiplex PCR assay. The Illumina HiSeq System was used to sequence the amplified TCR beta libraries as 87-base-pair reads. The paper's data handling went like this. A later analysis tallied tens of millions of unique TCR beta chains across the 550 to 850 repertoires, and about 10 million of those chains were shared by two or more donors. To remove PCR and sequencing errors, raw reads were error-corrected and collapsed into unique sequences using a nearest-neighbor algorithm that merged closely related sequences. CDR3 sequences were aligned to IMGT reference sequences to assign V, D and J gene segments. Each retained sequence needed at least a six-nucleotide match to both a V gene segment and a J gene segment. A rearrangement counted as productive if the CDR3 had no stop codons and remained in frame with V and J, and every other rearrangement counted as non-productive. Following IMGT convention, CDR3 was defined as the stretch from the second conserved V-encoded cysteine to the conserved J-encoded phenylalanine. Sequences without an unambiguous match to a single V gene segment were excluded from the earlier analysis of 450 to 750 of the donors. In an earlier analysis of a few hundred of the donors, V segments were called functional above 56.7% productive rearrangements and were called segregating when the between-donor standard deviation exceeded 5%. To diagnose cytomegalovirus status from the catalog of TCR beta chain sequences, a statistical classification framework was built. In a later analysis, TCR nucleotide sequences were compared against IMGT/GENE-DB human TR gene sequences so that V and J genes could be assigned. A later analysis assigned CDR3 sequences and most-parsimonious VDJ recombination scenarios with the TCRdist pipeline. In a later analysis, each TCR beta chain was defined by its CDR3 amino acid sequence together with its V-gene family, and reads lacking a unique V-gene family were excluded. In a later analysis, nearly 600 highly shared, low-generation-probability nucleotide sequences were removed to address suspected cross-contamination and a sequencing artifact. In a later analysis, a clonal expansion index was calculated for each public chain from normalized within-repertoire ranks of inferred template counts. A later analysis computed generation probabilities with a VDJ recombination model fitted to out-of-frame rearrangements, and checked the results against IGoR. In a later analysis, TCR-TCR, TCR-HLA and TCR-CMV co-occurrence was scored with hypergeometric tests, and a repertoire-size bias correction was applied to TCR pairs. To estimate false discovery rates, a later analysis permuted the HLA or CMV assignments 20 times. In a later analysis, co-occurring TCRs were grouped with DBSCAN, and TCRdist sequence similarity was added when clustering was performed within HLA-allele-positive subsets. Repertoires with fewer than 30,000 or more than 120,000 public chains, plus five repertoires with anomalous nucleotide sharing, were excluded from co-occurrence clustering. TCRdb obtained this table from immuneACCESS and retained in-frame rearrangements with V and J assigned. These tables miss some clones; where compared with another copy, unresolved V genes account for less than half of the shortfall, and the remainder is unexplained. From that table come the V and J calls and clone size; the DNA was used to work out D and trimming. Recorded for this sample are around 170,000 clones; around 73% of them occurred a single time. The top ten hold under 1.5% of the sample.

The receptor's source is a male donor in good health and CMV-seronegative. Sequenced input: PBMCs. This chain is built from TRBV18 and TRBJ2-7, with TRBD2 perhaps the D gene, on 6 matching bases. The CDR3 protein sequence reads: CASSRSQGGYEQYF. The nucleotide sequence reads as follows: TGTGCCAGCTCGAGAAGCCAGGGAGGATACGAGCAGTACTTC.